This T cell receptor (beta chain) stems from a study of cytomegalovirus exposure and HLA in healthy donors. The sample holds a few counts of this clone. Additional DNA sequences in this sample encode the identical CDR3. The V segment lost 4 bases and the J segment 4 bases; nucleotides outside the gene matches: 2. The germline V gene encodes CDR1 SEHNR and CDR2 FQNEAQ (reference sequence). The CDR3 contains 14 residues. Both 60 Vbeta primers and 13 Jbeta primers went into the PCR. TCRdb's table, derived via immunoSEQ multiplex PCR, lists solely in-frame clones and lacks some. In the table there are under 200,000 clones, roughly 80% of which are singletons.

This TCR was recovered from a man aged 40-49 years in good health and CMV-seropositive. Source material: PBMCs. The rearrangement joins TRBV7-9 to TRBJ1-2; 11 positions match TRBD1. The CDR3 loop reads CASSSGTGGYGYTF. DNA of the CDR3: TGTGCCAGCAGCTCGGGGACAGGGGGCTATGGCTACACCTTC.